Below, 30 T cell receptor beta chains from the same sample are listed, as sequenced in a study of blood T cell repertoires in COVID-19 (dated by TCRdb to 2018 to 2020). The library was prepared using the immunoSEQ multiplex PCR assay. Imported from immuneACCESS, the table was reduced by TCRdb to in-frame sequences with V and J called. These copies leave out some clones; in studies compared against another copy, an unresolved V gene accounts for under half, and the cause of the remainder is not known. The sample table contains fewer than 300,000 clones; only one count was recorded for less than 85% of them. The ten biggest clones cover roughly 2.5% of the sample. The sample was PBMCs or T cells enriched from blood (not recorded which). These receptors came from a woman in her forties or fifties who had recovered from COVID-19.

The V call is TRBV29-1, the J call TRBJ1-1; the D is unclear. V lost 4 bases and J 10 bases, leaving 16 bases between the germline ends. CDR3 size: 12 residues. CDR1 SQVTM and CDR2 ANQGSEA come from the germline V gene. The CDR3 DNA reads as TGCAGCGTTGTGGGCCTCCGGGGTTCAGCTTTCTTT. The encoded protein is CSVVGLRGSAFF.

The genes are TRBV4-2 and TRBJ1-4; D remains ambiguous. The V end was cut by 0 bases, the J end by 11 bases, with 10 bases between. Germline CDR1 LGHNA, CDR2 YNFKEQ. CDR3 length: 13 amino acids. CDR3 nucleotide sequence: TGTGCCAGCAGCCAAGAGAGAGTCGGGAAACTGTTTTTT. Translation gives CASSQERVGKLFF.

The chain recombines TRBV7-2 with TRBJ2-7; D gene uncertain. The CDR3 extends over 13 amino acids. V lost 3 bases and J 4 bases, leaving 10 bases between the germline ends. In germline, CDR1 is SGHTA, CDR2 FQGNSA. The CDR3: CASSFQERYEQYF. CDR3 DNA sequence: TGTGCCAGCAGCTTCCAGGAACGGTACGAGCAGTACTTC.

The gene calls are TRBV2 and TRBJ2-2; D might be TRBD2 (6 bases). Per the germline V gene, CDR1 is SNHLY and CDR2 is FYNNEI. The CDR3 sequence is 15 residues long. Trimming stripped 7 bases from V and 1 base from J, with 13 bases between. The CDR3 loop reads CASTGGLQNTGELFF. CDR3 DNA: TGTGCCAGCACTGGAGGACTACAGAACACCGGGGAGCTGTTTTTT.

Notes on this clone: Mismatch with germline at one junction end may stem from a read error. The V gene is TRBV7-9, the J gene TRBJ2-7; 10 bases line up with TRBD2. Looked up from germline, CDR1 is SEHNR and CDR2 is FQNEAQ (reference sequence). The CDR3 contains 13 residues. CDR3 residues: CASSFERLAGLSF. CDR3 coding DNA: TGTGCCAGCAGCTTCGAGCGACTAGCGGGCCTATCATTC.

This chain links TRBV30 with TRBJ2-7; D might be TRBD2 (5 bases). The ends were cut back, 0 bases at V and 6 bases at J, with 9 bases in the middle. The CDR3 runs 12 residues. The germline CDR1 and CDR2 sequences are GTSNPN and SVGIG (reference sequence). CDR3 loop: CAWSVLDGEQYF. The DNA of the CDR3 is TGTGCCTGGAGTGTACTAGATGGCGAGCAGTACTTC.

The chain carries TRBV6-5 and TRBJ1-2; TRBD1 agrees at 7 bases. In germline, CDR1 is MNHEY, CDR2 SVGAGI. The CDR3 covers 12 residues. With 5 bases clipped from V and 4 bases from J, the junction kept 1 base outside the gene matches. CDR3 in amino acids: CASSRQGYGYTF. For the CDR3, the DNA is TGTGCCAGCAGTCGACAGGGCTATGGCTACACCTTC.

The CDR3: CASSLDIGGRRELFF. CDR3 bases: TGTGCCAGCAGCTTAGACATCGGCGGGAGGAGGGAGCTGTTTTTT. This sequence joins TRBV7-2 and TRBJ2-2, with 8 bases that match TRBD2. J gave up 9 bases and V 1 base, and 7 bases lay outside the gene matches. CDR1 and CDR2 from the germline V gene are SGHTA and FQGNSA. The CDR3 loop spans 15 amino acids. Complete variable domain (other parts from reference TRBV7-2 and TRBJ2-2): GAGVSQSPSNKVTEKGKDVELRCDPISGHTALYWYRQSLGQGLEFLIYFQGNSAPDKSGLPSDRFSAERTGGSVSTLTIQRTQQEDSAVYLCASSLDIGGRRELFFGEGSRLTVL.

As DNA, the CDR3 is TGTGCCAGCAGCCGAACCCCCACAGCTAGCACAGATACGCAGTATTTT. This encodes CASSRTPTASTDTQYF. This chain joins TRBV3-1 (or the pseudogene TRBV3-2) and TRBJ2-3; unclear D gene. Per the germline V gene, CDR1 is LGHDT and CDR2 is YNNKEL (reference sequence). The V end lost 4 bases, the J end lost 0 bases, and 14 bases lay between the germline ends. This CDR3 contains 16 residues.

This sequence joins TRBV30 and TRBJ1-3; D may be TRBD1 (5 bases). Deletions cut 0 bases from V and 1 base from J, with 22 bases between. Per germline, CDR1 GTSNPN and CDR2 SVGIG (reference sequence). The CDR3 has 19 amino acids. As DNA, the CDR3 is TGTGCCTGGAGTGTACAAGGGGCCCTAAGCCATCATTCTGGAAACACCATATATTTT. Translation: CAWSVQGALSHHSGNTIYF.

V is TRBV19 and J is TRBJ1-5, with TRBD1 matching over 7 bases. CDR1 is LNHDA and CDR2 is SQIVND in the germline V gene (reference sequence). Unmatched junction bases numbered 9, after V lost 4 bases and J lost 0 bases. The CDR3 length is 17 residues. This chain's CDR3 is CASSTTRGTVSNQPQHF. The CDR3 DNA follows: TGTGCCAGTAGTACTACCCGAGGGACAGTTAGCAATCAGCCCCAGCATTTT.

The chain carries TRBV5-1 and TRBJ1-4; 9 positions agree with TRBD1. The CDR3 has 17 residues. The V gene end was trimmed by 3 bases and the J gene end by 2 bases; junction bases not matched to a gene: 8. Germline loops: CDR1 SGHRS, CDR2 YFSETQ. CDR3 nucleotide sequence: TGCGCCAGCAGCTCGCGGCCCGGGACAGGGACTAATGAAAAACTGTTTTTT. Amino acids: CASSSRPGTGTNEKLFF. Full variable domain (rest looked up from reference TRBV5-1 and TRBJ1-4): KAGVTQTPRYLIKTRGQQVTLSCSPISGHRSVSWYQQTPGQGLQFLFEYFSETQRNKGNFPGRFSGRQFSNSRSEMNVSTLELGDSALYLCASSSRPGTGTNEKLFFGSGTQLSVL.

The chain carries TRBV7-9 and TRBJ1-2; maybe TRBD1 (6 bases). V was cut by 5 bases and J by 8 bases, with 21 bases left in between. The CDR3 is made up of 15 amino acids. Germline-derived CDR1 and CDR2 are SEHNR and FQNEAQ (reference sequence). CDR3 sequence reads: CASSLGQIKGGGYTF. CDR3 coding DNA: TGTGCCAGCAGCCTCGGACAGATAAAAGGTGGAGGCTACACCTTC.

CDR3 sequence: CASSPPSGQARDTQYF. In nucleotides, the CDR3 is TGTGCCAGCTCACCACCGTCGGGACAGGCGCGTGATACGCAGTATTTT. The chain is built from TRBV18 and TRBJ2-3; 8 bases fit TRBD1. This CDR3 is built from 16 residues. CDR1 and CDR2 (germline): KGHSH, LQKENI. Trimming removed 0 bases from V and 6 bases from J; junction bases left unmatched: 8.

The chain is built from TRBV6-5 and TRBJ1-2; 9 bases are a match to TRBD1. Germline V gene data show CDR1 as MNHEY and CDR2 as SVGAGI. J gave up 8 bases and V 10 bases, and 8 bases lay outside the gene matches. The CDR3 totals 12 residues. The CDR3 bases are TGTGCCAATTCAGGGACAGGGAAAGGCTACACCTTC. Translating gives CANSGTGKGYTF.

This rearrangement joins TRBV25-1 to TRBJ1-1, with D possibly matching TRBD1 (6 bases). With 4 bases removed from V and 1 base from J, the gap between germline ends came to 13 bases. This CDR3 comprises 15 residues. CDR1 MGHDK and CDR2 SYGVNS come from the germline V gene. The CDR3: CASSGPRGTNTEAFF. The CDR3 nucleotides are TGTGCCAGCAGTGGACCTAGGGGGACGAACACTGAAGCTTTCTTT.

The genes are TRBV5-1 and TRBJ1-1; TRBD1 is a possible D gene (5 bases). V was trimmed by 2 bases and J by 4 bases, leaving 15 bases between them. Germline CDR1 reads SGHRS; CDR2 reads YFSETQ. The CDR3 is 15 residues long. CDR3 sequence: CASSFSGDSRTEAFF. The CDR3 DNA reads as TGCGCCAGCAGCTTCTCCGGCGACAGCCGCACTGAAGCTTTCTTT.

The chain links TRBV29-1 to TRBJ2-7; TRBD2 matches 12 bases. CDR1 and CDR2 (germline): SQVTM, ANQGSEA. The V segment lost 5 bases and the J segment 2 bases; nucleotides outside the gene matches: 1. This CDR3 contains 13 residues. The CDR3 sequence is CSVRTSGAYEQYF. The CDR3 DNA reads TGCAGCGTTAGGACTAGCGGGGCCTACGAGCAGTACTTC.

CDR3 nucleotide sequence: TGTGCCAGCCAGGGGCAGGCGAATGAAAAACTGTTTTTT. As protein: CASQGQANEKLFF. The rearrangement links TRBV3-1 (or the pseudogene TRBV3-2) to TRBJ1-4, with a possible D match to TRBD1 (6 bases). Trimming took 8 bases from V and 5 from J, leaving 12 bases between them. Germline lookup yields CDR1 LGHDT and CDR2 YNNKEL (reference sequence). The CDR3 runs to 13 residues.

V gene TRBV10-3 combines with J gene TRBJ1-2; D gene uncertain. Deletions cut 4 bases from V and 0 bases from J, with 6 bases between. The length of the CDR3 is 13 residues. CDR1 and CDR2 from the germline V gene are ENHRY and SYGVKD. CDR3 residues: CAISVQANYGYTF. As DNA, the CDR3 is TGTGCCATCAGTGTTCAGGCTAACTATGGCTACACCTTC.

This clone has a handful of counts. V gene TRBV28 combines with J gene TRBJ1-2; D is unclear. The CDR3 spans 12 residues. Germline-derived CDR1 and CDR2 are MDHEN and SYDVKM. The V gene lost 5 bases and the J gene lost 4 bases, with 8 bases spanning the gap. This CDR3 is CASSPPGYGYTF. DNA of the CDR3: TGTGCCAGCAGTCCCCCCGGCTATGGCTACACCTTC.

The chain joins TRBV7-2 to TRBJ2-4, with a weak D call TRBD1 (6 bases). The CDR3 sequence is 14 residues long. The germline V gene has CDR1 SGHTA and CDR2 FQGNSA. Trimming cost V 5 bases and J 3 bases, with 11 bases left between them. As DNA, the CDR3 is TGTGCCAGCAGCCACAGGGTAGTCAAAAACATTCAGTACTTC. Encoded protein: CASSHRVVKNIQYF. The full variable domain, with the rest looked up from reference TRBV7-2 and TRBJ2-4, is GAGVSQSPSNKVTEKGKDVELRCDPISGHTALYWYRQSLGQGLEFLIYFQGNSAPDKSGLPSDRFSAERTGGSVSTLTIQRTQQEDSAVYLCASSHRVVKNIQYFGAGTRLSVL.

V usage is TRBV5-6 and J usage is TRBJ1-2, with D maybe TRBD1 (5 bases). V shed 4 bases and J shed 8 bases, with 18 bases lying between them. The germline gives CDR1 SGHDT, CDR2 YYEEEE. CDR3 length: 14 residues. CDR3 amino acids: CASSAGLSVGGYTF. CDR3 DNA sequence: TGTGCCAGCAGCGCGGGACTCTCCGTTGGGGGCTACACCTTC.

This clone was seen just once. The chain employs TRBV30 and TRBJ2-2, with a possible D match to TRBD1 (6 bases). The CDR3 is 14 amino acids. V shed 0 bases and J shed 7 bases, with 12 bases lying between them. The germline gives CDR1 GTSNPN, CDR2 SVGIG (reference sequence). The CDR3 DNA follows: TGTGCCTGGAGTGTAAATAAGGGGGTCGGGGAGCTGTTTTTT. The encoded protein is CAWSVNKGVGELFF.

The chain is built from TRBV5-6 and TRBJ2-3; a weak D match, TRBD2 (6 bases). V lost 3 bases, J lost 9 bases, and 11 bases lay in between. The CDR3 is made up of 12 amino acids. Looked up from germline, CDR1 is SGHDT and CDR2 is YYEEEE. The CDR3 coding sequence is TGTGCCAGCAGCTCCCTGCGGGGCACGCAGTATTTT. Residues: CASSSLRGTQYF. The full variable domain, completed using reference TRBV5-6 and TRBJ2-3, is DAGVTQSPTHLIKTRGQQVTLRCSPKSGHDTVSWYQQALGQGPQFIFQYYEEEERQRGNFPDRFSGHQFPNYSSELNVNALLLGDSALYLCASSSLRGTQYFGPGTRLTVL.

The chain employs TRBV20-1 and TRBJ2-7, with a possible D match to TRBD1 (6 bases). Trimming removed 3 bases from V and 5 bases from J, with 11 bases in between. The germline gives CDR1 DFQATT, CDR2 SNEGSKA (reference sequence). The CDR3 length is 12 residues. CDR3 residues: CSASQGTNEQYF. For the CDR3, the DNA is TGCAGTGCTAGTCAGGGGACCAACGAGCAGTACTTC.

The chain joins TRBV18 to TRBJ1-1; 10 bases map to TRBD1. From germline, CDR1 is KGHSH and CDR2 LQKENI. V gave up 3 bases and J gave up 6 bases; unmatched junction bases: 4. There are 14 residues in the CDR3. CDR3 nucleotide sequence: TGTGCCAGCTCACCGTTGACAGGGGGCGCTGAAGCTTTCTTT. This codes for CASSPLTGGAEAFF.

This chain uses TRBV9 with TRBJ2-2, with D perhaps TRBD2 (6 bases). The V end lost 3 bases, the J end lost 1 base, and 13 bases lay between the germline ends. The germline V gene has CDR1 SGDLS and CDR2 YYNGEE. The CDR3 loop spans 16 amino acids. The CDR3 protein is CASSGGVVRNTGELFF. In DNA, the CDR3 is TGTGCCAGCAGCGGGGGGGTAGTCCGGAACACCGGGGAGCTGTTTTTT.

The chain uses TRBV7-8 and TRBJ1-2, with 7 bases aligning to TRBD1. There are 14 residues in the CDR3. Germline V gives CDR1 SGHVS, CDR2 FQNEAQ. Trimming removed 4 bases from V and 7 bases from J; junction bases left unmatched: 9. CDR3 amino acids: CASSYRQGARGYTF. The DNA for the CDR3 is TGTGCCAGCAGCTATAGACAGGGTGCGCGTGGCTACACCTTC.

V gene TRBV11-2 combines with J gene TRBJ1-1; TRBD1 might be the D (5 bases). This CDR3 contains 15 residues. V lost 0 bases and J 4 bases, leaving 12 bases between the germline ends. The germline V gene has CDR1 SGHAT and CDR2 FQNNGV. In nucleotides, the CDR3 is TGTGCCAGCAGCTTAGATGTGCAGGGTGGCACTGAAGCTTTCTTT. Translation: CASSLDVQGGTEAFF.